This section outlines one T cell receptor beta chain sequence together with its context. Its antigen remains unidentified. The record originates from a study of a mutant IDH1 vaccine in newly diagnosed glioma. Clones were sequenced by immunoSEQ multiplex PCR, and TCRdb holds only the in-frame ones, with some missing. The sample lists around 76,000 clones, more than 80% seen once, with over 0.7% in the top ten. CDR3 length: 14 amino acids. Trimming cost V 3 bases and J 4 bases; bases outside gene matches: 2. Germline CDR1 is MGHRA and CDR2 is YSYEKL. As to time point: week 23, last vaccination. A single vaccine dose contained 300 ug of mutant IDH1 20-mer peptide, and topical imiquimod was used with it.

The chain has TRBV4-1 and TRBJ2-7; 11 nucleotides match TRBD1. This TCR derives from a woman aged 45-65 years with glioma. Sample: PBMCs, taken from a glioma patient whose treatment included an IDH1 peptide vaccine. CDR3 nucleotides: TGCGCCAGCAGCCACGGACAGGGGGCGTACGAGCAGTACTTC. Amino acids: CASSHGQGAYEQYF.